What follows are 11 T cell receptor beta chains derived from one specimen sequenced in a study of vaccination and CD4 T cells after COVID-19. These receptors' targets are unknown. Treatment reported: roughly 10-day PBMC culture with coronavirus spike peptide pools or control peptides (ViraFEST assay). The Oncomine TCR Beta short-read assay was applied to DNA of cultured CD4+ T cells. TCRdb analysed the PCR reads with MiXCR anew, one entry per CDR3 protein. The sample contains more than 10,000 distinct CDR3 sequences, about 50% of which appear only once. Input material: CD4+ T cells from blood, cultured in vitro. The receptors originated from a human donor who had recovered from COVID-19.

This clonotype was seen a handful of times. The CDR3 nucleotides read TGTGCCAGCAGTCTGGGACGGAACAATCAGCCCCAGCATTTT. Its protein product is CASSLGRNNQPQHF. The chain has TRBV2 and TRBJ1-5, with TRBD1 as a possible D gene (5 bases). The CDR3 consists of 14 residues. The germline V gene encodes CDR1 SNHLY and CDR2 FYNNEI. With 5 bases removed from V and 3 bases from J, the gap between germline ends came to 11 bases.

This clonotype showed up just once. This chain uses TRBV7-9 with TRBJ1-6, with TRBD1 as a possible D gene (5 bases). Trimming removed 5 bases from V and 0 bases from J, with 11 bases in between. CDR1 and CDR2 from the germline V gene are SEHNR and FQNEAQ (reference sequence). The CDR3 runs to 16 residues. For the CDR3, the DNA is TGTGCCAGCAGCATCGTTGGGGGCTCCTATAATTCACCCCTCCACTTT. Its translation is CASSIVGGSYNSPLHF.

The V and J genes are TRBV12-5 and TRBJ2-2; D unresolved. V lost 0 bases and J lost 6, with 8 bases in between. Germline values: CDR1 LGHNT, CDR2 FRNRAP. This CDR3 is 14 amino acids long. The CDR3 reads CASGLVRRPGELFF. CDR3 nucleotides: TGTGCTAGTGGTTTGGTAAGGAGACCCGGGGAGCTGTTTTTT.

This clonotype has a handful of counts. This chain links TRBV15 with TRBJ1-4; 7 bases are a match to TRBD1. CDR3 length: 15 amino acids. CDR1 is LNHNV and CDR2 is YYDKDF in the germline V gene (reference sequence). Trimming removed 0 bases from V and 3 bases from J; junction bases left unmatched: 1. CDR3 bases: TGTGCCACCAGCAGAGAAGGGACAGCTAATGAAAAACTGTTTTTT. Its protein is CATSREGTANEKLFF.

J is TRBJ1-2 and V is TRBV19, with D perhaps TRBD1 (5 bases). Trimming pared 5 bases from V and 5 bases from J, leaving 15 bases between. The CDR3 sequence is 14 residues long. Germline V lookup: CDR1 LNHDA, CDR2 SQIVND (reference sequence). This CDR3 is CASSPDRQLYGYTF. Written as DNA, the CDR3 is TGTGCCAGTAGTCCAGATCGACAGCTTTATGGCTACACCTTC. Variable domain in full (rest from reference TRBV19 and TRBJ1-2): DGGITQSPKYLFRKEGQNVTLSCEQNLNHDAMYWYRQDPGQGLRLIYYSQIVNDFQKGDIAEGYSVSREKKESFPLTVTSAQKNPTAFYLCASSPDRQLYGYTFGSGTRLTVV.

A few counts support this clonotype. CDR3 region: CSARDYLTEATGELFF. DNA for the CDR3: TGCAGTGCTAGAGATTATTTAACTGAAGCGACTGGGGAGCTGTTTTTT. This chain links TRBV20-1 with TRBJ2-2; D ambiguous. V was shortened by 0 bases and J by 8 bases, with 19 bases between the two germline ends. Looked up from germline, CDR1 is DFQATT and CDR2 is SNEGSKA (reference sequence). The CDR3 is 16 residues long.

This chain joins TRBV21-1 and TRBJ1-5; the table's D call TRBD1 went unverified against the DNA. TRBV21-1 is classified as a pseudogene. The CDR3 is 14 amino acids. The CDR3 DNA follows: TGTGCCAGCAGCAGACCTCAGGGTAATCAGCCCCAGCATTTT. The encoded protein is CASSRPQGNQPQHF.

This clonotype showed up just a few times. The genes are TRBV5-4 and TRBJ2-5, with TRBD1 matching 7 bases. Germline V gene data show CDR1 as SGHNT and CDR2 as YYREEE (reference sequence). Unmatched junction bases numbered 4, after V lost 4 bases and J lost 1 base. The CDR3 contains 14 residues. The chain's CDR3 is CASSPGQLQETQYF. The CDR3 region has the DNA TGTGCCAGCAGCCCGGGACAGCTCCAAGAGACCCAGTACTTC. Looking up the rest from reference TRBV5-4 and TRBJ2-5 gives the full variable domain: ETGVTQSPTHLIKTRGQQVTLRCSSQSGHNTVSWYQQALGQGPQFIFQYYREEENGRGNFPPRFSGLQFPNYSSELNVNALELDDSALYLCASSPGQLQETQYFGPGTRLLVL.

This clonotype was counted between two and nine times. The chain combines TRBV2 with TRBJ1-1; D is possibly TRBD1 (6 bases). V lost 4 bases and J lost 1, with 10 bases in between. This CDR3 has 14 residues. Germline CDR1 SNHLY, CDR2 FYNNEI. DNA for the CDR3: TGTGCCAGCAGTGTAGGACAGTCGAACACTGAAGCTTTCTTT. This gives the protein CASSVGQSNTEAFF.

This sequence joins TRBV11-1 and TRBJ1-6; 8 bases line up with TRBD1. Trimming removed 2 bases from V and 8 bases from J; junction bases left unmatched: 2. CDR3 size: 14 residues. Germline loops: CDR1 SGHAT, CDR2 FQDESV (reference sequence). The CDR3 is CASSLPGGDSPLHF. DNA of the CDR3: TGTGCCAGCAGCTTACCAGGGGGCGATTCACCCCTCCACTTT.

V and J are TRBV7-9 and TRBJ1-6, with a weak D call TRBD1 (5 bases). Trimming removed 5 bases from V and 7 bases from J, with 12 bases in between. Germline CDR1 SEHNR, CDR2 FQNEAQ (reference sequence). The CDR3 is 14 amino acids. The CDR3 loop reads CASSRGERNSPLHF. The CDR3 nucleotides read TGTGCCAGCAGCCGGGGGGAGCGAAATTCACCCCTCCACTTT.